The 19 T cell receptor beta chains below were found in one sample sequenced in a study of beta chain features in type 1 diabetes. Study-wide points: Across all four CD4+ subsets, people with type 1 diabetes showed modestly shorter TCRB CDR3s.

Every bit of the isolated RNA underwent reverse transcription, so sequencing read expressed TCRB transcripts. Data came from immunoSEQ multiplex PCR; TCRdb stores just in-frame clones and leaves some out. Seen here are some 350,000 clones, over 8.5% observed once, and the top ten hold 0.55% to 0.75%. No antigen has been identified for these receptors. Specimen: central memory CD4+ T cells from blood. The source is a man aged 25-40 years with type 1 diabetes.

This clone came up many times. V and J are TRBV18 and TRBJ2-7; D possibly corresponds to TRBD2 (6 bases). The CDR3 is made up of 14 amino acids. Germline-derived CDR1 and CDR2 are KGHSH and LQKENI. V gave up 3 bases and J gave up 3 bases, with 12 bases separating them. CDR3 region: CASSPPGTYYEQYF. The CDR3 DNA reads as TGTGCCAGCTCACCCCCCGGGACTTACTACGAGCAGTACTTC.

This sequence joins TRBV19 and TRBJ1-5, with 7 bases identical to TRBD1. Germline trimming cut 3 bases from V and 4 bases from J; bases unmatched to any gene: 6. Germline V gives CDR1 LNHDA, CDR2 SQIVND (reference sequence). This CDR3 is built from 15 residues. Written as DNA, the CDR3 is TGTGCCAGTAGTATCGCCAGGGGGACAAATCAGCCCCAGCATTTT. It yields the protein CASSIARGTNQPQHF.

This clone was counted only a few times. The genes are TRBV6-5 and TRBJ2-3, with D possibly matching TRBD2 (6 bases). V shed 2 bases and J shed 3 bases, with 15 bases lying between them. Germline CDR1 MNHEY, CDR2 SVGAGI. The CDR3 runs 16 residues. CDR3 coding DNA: TGTGCCAGCAGTTACGAGGGGAGGCTAGGGACAGATACGCAGTATTTT. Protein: CASSYEGRLGTDTQYF.

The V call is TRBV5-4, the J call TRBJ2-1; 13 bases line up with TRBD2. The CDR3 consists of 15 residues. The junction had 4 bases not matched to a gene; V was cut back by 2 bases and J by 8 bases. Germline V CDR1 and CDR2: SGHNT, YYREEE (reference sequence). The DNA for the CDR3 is TGTGCCAGCAGCTTCGGACTAGCGGGAGCCGATGAGCAGTTCTTC. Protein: CASSFGLAGADEQFF.

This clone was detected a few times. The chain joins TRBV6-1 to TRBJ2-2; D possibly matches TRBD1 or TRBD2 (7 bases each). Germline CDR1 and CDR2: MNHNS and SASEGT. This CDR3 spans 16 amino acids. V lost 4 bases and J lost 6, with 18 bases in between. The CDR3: CASSGGGGGAAGELFF. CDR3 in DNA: TGTGCCAGCAGTGGAGGGGGAGGGGGCGCTGCCGGGGAGCTGTTTTTT.

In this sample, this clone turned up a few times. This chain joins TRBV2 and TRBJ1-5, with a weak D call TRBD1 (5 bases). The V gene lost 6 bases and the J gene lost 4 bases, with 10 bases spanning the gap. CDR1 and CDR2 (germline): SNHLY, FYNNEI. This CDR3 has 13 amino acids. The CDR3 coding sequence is TGTGCCAGCAGCACCCAGGGTAATCAGCCCCAGCATTTT. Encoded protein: CASSTQGNQPQHF.

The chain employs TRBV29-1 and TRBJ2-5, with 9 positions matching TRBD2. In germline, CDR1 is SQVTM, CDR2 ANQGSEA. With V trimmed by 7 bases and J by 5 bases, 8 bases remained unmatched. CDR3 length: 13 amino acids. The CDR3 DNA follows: TGCAGCGCCGCGGGACTAGCATGGGAGACCCAGTACTTC. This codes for CSAAGLAWETQYF.

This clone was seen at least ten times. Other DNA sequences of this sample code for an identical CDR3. For the CDR3, the DNA is TGTGCCAGCTCCCGGGACATGAACACTGAAGCTTTCTTT. Translating it yields CASSRDMNTEAFF. The chain joins TRBV18 to TRBJ1-1; perhaps TRBD1 as D (6 bases). Between the trimmed V and J ends, which lost 6 bases and 0 bases, there was a span of 8 bases. CDR1 is KGHSH, CDR2 LQKENI, per germline. The CDR3 spans 13 residues.

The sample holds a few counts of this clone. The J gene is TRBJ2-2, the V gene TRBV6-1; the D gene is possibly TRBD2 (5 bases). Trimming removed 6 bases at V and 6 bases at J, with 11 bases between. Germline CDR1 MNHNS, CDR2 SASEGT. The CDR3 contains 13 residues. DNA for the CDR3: TGTGCCAGCAGATGGCCTAGCTCCGGGGAGCTGTTTTTT. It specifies CASRWPSSGELFF.

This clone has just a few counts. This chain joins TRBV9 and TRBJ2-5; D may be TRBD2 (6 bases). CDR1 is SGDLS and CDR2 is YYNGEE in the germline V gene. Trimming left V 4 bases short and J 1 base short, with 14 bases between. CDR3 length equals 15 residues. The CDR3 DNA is TGTGCCAGCAGCTTTGGGGGACTGCCCCAAGAGACCCAGTACTTC. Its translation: CASSFGGLPQETQYF.

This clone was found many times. Here the CDR3 DNA reads TGTGCCAGCAGTCTCAAGAGGGGAACTGAAGCTTTCTTT. Encoded protein: CASSLKRGTEAFF. This chain connects TRBV6-4 to TRBJ1-1, with TRBD1 as a possible D gene (5 bases). The CDR3 loop spans 13 amino acids. The germline V gene encodes CDR1 MRHNA and CDR2 SNTAGT. Trimming pared 5 bases from V and 5 bases from J, leaving 12 bases between.

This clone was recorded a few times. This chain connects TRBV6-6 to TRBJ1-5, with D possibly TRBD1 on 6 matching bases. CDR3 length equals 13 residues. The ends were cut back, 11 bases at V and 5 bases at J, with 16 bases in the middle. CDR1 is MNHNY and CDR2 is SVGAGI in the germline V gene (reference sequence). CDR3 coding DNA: TGTGCCGGCGGGGGGGGCGCGTATCAGCCCCAGCATTTT. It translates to CAGGGGAYQPQHF.

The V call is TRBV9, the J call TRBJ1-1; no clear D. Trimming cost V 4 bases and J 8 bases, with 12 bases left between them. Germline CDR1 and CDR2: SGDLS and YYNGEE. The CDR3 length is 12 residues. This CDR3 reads CASSRYRAEAFF. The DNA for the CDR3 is TGTGCCAGCAGCCGATACAGAGCCGAAGCTTTCTTT.

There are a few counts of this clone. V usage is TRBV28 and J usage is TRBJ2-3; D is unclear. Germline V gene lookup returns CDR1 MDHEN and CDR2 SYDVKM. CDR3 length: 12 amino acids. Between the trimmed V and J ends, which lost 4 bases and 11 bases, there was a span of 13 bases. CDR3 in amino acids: CASSSGRAKQYF. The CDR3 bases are TGTGCCAGCAGTTCAGGACGGGCTAAGCAGTATTTT.

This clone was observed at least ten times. The CDR3 coding sequence is TGTGCCAGCAGCCAAGCCCACAGGGATACGCAGTATTTT. As protein: CASSQAHRDTQYF. The chain uses TRBV14 and TRBJ2-3, with D possibly being TRBD1 (5 bases). This CDR3 comprises 13 residues. The V and J ends lost 1 base and 6 bases respectively, with 8 bases between them. Per germline, CDR1 SGHDN and CDR2 FVKESK. The full variable domain, its missing parts supplied by reference TRBV14 and TRBJ2-3, is EAGVTQFPSHSVIEKGQTVTLRCDPISGHDNLYWYRRVMGKEIKFLLHFVKESKQDESGMPNNRFLAERTGGTYSTLKVQPAELEDSGVYFCASSQAHRDTQYFGPGTRLTVL.

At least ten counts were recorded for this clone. The CDR3 spells CASSLFGTGVGYYEQYF. As DNA, the CDR3 is TGTGCCAGCTCTCTGTTTGGGACAGGGGTTGGATACTACGAGCAGTACTTC. This rearrangement joins TRBV27 to TRBJ2-7; TRBD1 agrees at 10 bases. Per the germline V gene, CDR1 is MNHEY and CDR2 is SMNVEV (reference sequence). The CDR3 is 17 amino acids. The V gene end was trimmed by 8 bases and the J gene end by 3 bases; junction bases not matched to a gene: 16.

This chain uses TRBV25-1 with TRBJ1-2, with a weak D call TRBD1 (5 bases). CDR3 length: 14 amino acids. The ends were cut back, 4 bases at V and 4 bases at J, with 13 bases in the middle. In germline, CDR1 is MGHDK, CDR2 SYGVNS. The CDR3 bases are TGTGCCAGCAGTGTCCAGGGTGGGAGCTATGGCTACACCTTC. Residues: CASSVQGGSYGYTF.

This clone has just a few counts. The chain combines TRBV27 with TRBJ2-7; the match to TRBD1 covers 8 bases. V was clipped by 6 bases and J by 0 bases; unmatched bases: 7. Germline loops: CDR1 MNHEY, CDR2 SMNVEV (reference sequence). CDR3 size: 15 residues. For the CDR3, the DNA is TGTGCCAGCAGCCATGGACAGGGAGGCTCCTACGAGCAGTACTTC. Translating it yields CASSHGQGGSYEQYF.

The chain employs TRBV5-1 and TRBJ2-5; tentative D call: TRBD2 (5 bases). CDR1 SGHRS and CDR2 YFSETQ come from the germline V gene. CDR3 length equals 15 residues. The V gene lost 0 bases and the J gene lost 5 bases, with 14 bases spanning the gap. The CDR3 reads CASSLGSSSGETQYF. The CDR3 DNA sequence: TGCGCCAGCAGCTTGGGTTCTAGCTCCGGCGAGACCCAGTACTTC.